The next 6 T cell receptor beta chains were all read from a single sample in a study of T cells in women clearing cervical HPV infection. Data came from immunoSEQ multiplex PCR; TCRdb stores just in-frame clones and leaves some out. The sample totals tens of thousands of clones. The sequenced sample consisted of blood buffy coat. Source of these receptors: a woman aged 18 to 75 with a cervical HPV16 infection that either progressed to CIN3+ or cleared (not recorded which).

Turning to this clone: From the germline J gene comes the end of the CDR3, since the read stops 3 residues before it. This sequence joins TRBV20-1 and TRBJ1-5; possibly TRBD1 for D (5 bases). This CDR3 region has 16 residues. Germline CDR1 and CDR2: DFQATT and SNEGSKA (reference sequence). This CDR3 reads CSARETGTSILNPQHF. The sequenced CDR3 bases are TGCAGTGCTAGAGAAACCGGGACTAGCATCCTAAATCCC.

Regarding this clone: Coverage ceases 3 residues before the CDR3 finishes, and the germline J gene fills in the end. The chain joins TRBV6-2 or TRBV6-3 to TRBJ2-3; 9 nucleotides line up with TRBD2. Unmatched junction bases numbered 1, after V lost 2 bases and J lost 4 bases. Germline V gene data show CDR1 as MNHEY and CDR2 as SVGEGT. This CDR3 contains 14 residues. The part of the CDR3 DNA that was read is TGTGCCAGCAGTTACGGACTAGCGTCAGATACG. Protein sequence: CASSYGLASDT. The whole CDR3 sequence reads CASSYGLASDTQYF.

About this clone: The sequenced fragment ends 3 residues before the CDR3 boundary, so the rest is inferred from the germline J gene. J is TRBJ1-2 and V is TRBV11-2; D is undetermined. The CDR3 is made up of 15 amino acids. Germline V gene lookup returns CDR1 SGHAT and CDR2 FQNNGV. Partial CDR3 DNA: TGTGCCAGCAGCGCCAGAGAATTAGTCACAGATACC. Protein sequence: CASSARELVTDT. The CDR3 reads in full as CASSARELVTDTYTF.

On this clone itself: The missing CDR3 end, 3 residues past where the read stops, is filled in from the germline J gene. J is TRBJ2-2 and V is TRBV24-1, with D uncertain. The CDR3 is 16 amino acids. Trimming stripped 2 bases from V and 1 base from J, with 10 bases between. Germline V lookup: CDR1 KGHDR, CDR2 SFDVKD. Here the CDR3 reads CATSDSSVRNTGELFF. CDR3 bases read: TGTGCCACCAGTGATTCCTCGGTCCGGAACACCGGGGAG.

To note about this clone: The germline gene is not matched at one end of the junction; a read error may be the cause. Sequencing ends 3 residues short of the CDR3 end; the germline J gene provides the rest. This chain joins TRBV7-7 and TRBJ2-3, with D perhaps TRBD1 (5 bases). CDR3 size: 15 residues. CDR1 SSHAT and CDR2 FNYEAQ come from the germline V gene (reference sequence). CDR3 residues: CASSLGPGPQETQYF. CDR3 DNA (partial): TGTGCTAGCAGCTTAGGCCCAGGGCCTCAAGAGACG.

Details on this clone: The CDR3 end is not reached by the read, which stops 3 residues before it; the germline J gene fills it in. J is TRBJ1-2 and V is TRBV19; the D gene is possibly TRBD1 (6 bases). Germline CDR1 reads LNHDA; CDR2 reads SQIVND (reference sequence). The CDR3 contains 14 residues. The sequenced part of the CDR3 DNA is TGTGCCAGTAGTATCCCCCCAGGACAGCGAGGC. Translating it yields CASSIPPGQRG. The entire CDR3 reads CASSIPPGQRGYTF.